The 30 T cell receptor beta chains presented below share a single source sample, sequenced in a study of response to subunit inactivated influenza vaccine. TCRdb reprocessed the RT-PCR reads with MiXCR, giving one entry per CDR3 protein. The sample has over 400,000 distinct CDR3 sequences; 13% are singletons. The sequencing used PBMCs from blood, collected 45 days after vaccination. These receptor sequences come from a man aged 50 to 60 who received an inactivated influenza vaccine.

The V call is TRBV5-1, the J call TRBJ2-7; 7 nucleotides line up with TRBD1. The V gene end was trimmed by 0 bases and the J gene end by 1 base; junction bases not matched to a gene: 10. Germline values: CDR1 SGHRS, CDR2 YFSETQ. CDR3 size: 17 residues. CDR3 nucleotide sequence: TGCGCCAGCAGCTTGGGGACAACAGGGGCACTATCCTACGAGCAGTACTTC. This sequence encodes CASSLGTTGALSYEQYF.

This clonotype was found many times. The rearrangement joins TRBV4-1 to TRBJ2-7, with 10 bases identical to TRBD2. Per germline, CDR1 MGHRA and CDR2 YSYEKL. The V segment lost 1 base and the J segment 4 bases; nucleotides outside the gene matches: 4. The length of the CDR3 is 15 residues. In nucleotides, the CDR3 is TGCGCCAGCAGCCAAGTAGCGGGGGGTTTTTACGAGCAGTACTTC. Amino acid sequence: CASSQVAGGFYEQYF.

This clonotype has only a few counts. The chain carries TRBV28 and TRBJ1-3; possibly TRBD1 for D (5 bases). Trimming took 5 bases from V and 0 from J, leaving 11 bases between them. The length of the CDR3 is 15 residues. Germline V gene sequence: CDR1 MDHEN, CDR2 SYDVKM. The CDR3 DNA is TGTGCCAGCAGTCAGACAGCAGTCTCTGGAAACACCATATATTTT. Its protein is CASSQTAVSGNTIYF.

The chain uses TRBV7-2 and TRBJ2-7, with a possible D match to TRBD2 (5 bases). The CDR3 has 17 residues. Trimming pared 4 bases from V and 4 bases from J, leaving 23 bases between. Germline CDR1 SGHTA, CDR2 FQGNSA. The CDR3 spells CASSWALGVGPGYEQYF. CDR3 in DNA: TGTGCCAGCAGCTGGGCGCTAGGCGTCGGCCCGGGGTACGAGCAGTACTTC.

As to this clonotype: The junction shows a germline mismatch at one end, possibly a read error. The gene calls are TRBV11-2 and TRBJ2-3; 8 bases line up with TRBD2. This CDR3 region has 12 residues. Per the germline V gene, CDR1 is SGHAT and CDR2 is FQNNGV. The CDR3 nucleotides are TGTGCCAGTGCGGGGGGCACAGATATGCAGTATTTT. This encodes CASAGGTDMQYF.

Written as DNA, the CDR3 is TGTGCCAGCAGCGTAGGAGGGGGAAGCACCGGGGAGCTGTTTTTT. Translated: CASSVGGGSTGELFF. This chain uses TRBV9 with TRBJ2-2; TRBD1 is a possible D gene (6 bases). V lost 0 bases to trimming and J lost 4 bases, with 10 bases between them. The CDR3 loop spans 15 amino acids. CDR1 SGDLS and CDR2 YYNGEE come from the germline V gene.

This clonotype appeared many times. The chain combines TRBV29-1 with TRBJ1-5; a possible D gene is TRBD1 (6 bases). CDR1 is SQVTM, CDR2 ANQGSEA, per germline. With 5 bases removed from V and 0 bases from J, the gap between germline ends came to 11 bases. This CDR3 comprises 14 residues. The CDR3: CSVTWTASNQPQHF. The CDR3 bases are TGCAGCGTTACCTGGACAGCTAGCAATCAGCCCCAGCATTTT.

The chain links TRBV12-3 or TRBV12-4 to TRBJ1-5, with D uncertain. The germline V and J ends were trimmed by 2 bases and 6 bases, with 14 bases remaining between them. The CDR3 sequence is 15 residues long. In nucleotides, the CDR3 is TGTGCCAGCAGTTTATCCGGGGTTCGGGGTCAGCCCCAGCATTTT. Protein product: CASSLSGVRGQPQHF.

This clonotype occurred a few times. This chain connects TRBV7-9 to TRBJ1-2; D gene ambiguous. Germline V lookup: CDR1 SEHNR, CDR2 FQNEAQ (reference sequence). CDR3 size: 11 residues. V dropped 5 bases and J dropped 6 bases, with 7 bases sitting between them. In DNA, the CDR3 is TGTGCCAGCAGCCCAAACGATGGCTACACCTTC. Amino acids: CASSPNDGYTF.

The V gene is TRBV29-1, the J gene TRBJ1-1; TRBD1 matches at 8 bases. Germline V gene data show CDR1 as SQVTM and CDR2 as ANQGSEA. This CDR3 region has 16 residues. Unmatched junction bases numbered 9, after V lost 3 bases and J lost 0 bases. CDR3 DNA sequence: TGCAGCGTTGAGGGGGTCCGGACAGGGTTGAACACTGAAGCTTTCTTT. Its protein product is CSVEGVRTGLNTEAFF.

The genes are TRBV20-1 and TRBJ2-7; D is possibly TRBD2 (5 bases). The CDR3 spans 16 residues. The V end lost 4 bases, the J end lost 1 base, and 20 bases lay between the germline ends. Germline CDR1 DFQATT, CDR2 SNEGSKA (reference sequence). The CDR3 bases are TGCAGTGCTAAAGAGTGGACTCGCGAATATTCCTACGAGCAGTACTTC. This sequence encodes CSAKEWTREYSYEQYF.

The CDR3 DNA sequence: TGTGCCAGCAGCCAGTTTACTCACTCGGTCGGTTACAATGAGCAGTTCTTC. It encodes CASSQFTHSVGYNEQFF. The chain employs TRBV14 and TRBJ2-1; D is unresolved. CDR3 size: 17 residues. CDR1 is SGHDN, CDR2 FVKESK, per germline. V shed 3 bases and J shed 4 bases, with 19 bases lying between them.

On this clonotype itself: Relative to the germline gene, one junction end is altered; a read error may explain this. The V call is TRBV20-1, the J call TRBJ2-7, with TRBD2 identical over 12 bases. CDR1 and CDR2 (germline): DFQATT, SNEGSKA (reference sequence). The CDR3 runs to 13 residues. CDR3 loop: CSARLAGGLKENF. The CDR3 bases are TGCAGTGCTAGGCTAGCGGGAGGGCTAAAGGAGAACTTC.

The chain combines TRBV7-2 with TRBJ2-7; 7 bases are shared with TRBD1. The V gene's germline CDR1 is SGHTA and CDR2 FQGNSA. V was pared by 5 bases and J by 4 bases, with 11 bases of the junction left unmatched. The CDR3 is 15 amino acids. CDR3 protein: CASSPGQAARYEQYF. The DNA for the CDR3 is TGTGCCAGCAGCCCCGGACAGGCCGCGCGGTACGAGCAGTACTTC.

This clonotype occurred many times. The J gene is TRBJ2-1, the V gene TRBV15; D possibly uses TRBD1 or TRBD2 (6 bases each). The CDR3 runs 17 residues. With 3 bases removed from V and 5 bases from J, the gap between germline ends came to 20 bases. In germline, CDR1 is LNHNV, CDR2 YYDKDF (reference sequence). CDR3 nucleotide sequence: TGTGCCACCAGCAGGCTCCCCGGCAGGGGAGGCCACAATGAGCAGTTCTTC. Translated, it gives CATSRLPGRGGHNEQFF.

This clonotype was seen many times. The DNA for the CDR3 is TGCAGCGTTGTTCGGGACAGGACCGAGACCCAGTACTTC. It translates to CSVVRDRTETQYF. The V gene is TRBV29-1, the J gene TRBJ2-5; 8 bases align to TRBD1. Per the germline V gene, CDR1 is SQVTM and CDR2 is ANQGSEA. Trimming removed 4 bases from V and 5 bases from J; junction bases left unmatched: 6. This CDR3 contains 13 residues. The variable domain in full, completed from reference TRBV29-1 and TRBJ2-5, reads SAVISQKPSRDICQRGTSLTIQCQVDSQVTMMFWYRQQPGQSLTLIATANQGSEATYESGFVIDKFPISRPNLTFSTLTVSNMSPEDSSIYLCSVVRDRTETQYFGPGTRLLVL.

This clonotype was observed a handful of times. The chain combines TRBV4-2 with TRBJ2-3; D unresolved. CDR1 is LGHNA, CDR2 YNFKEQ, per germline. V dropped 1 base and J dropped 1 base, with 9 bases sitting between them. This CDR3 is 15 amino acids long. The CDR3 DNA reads TGTGCCAGCAGCCAAGGTCCATACGGCACAGATACGCAGTATTTT. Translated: CASSQGPYGTDTQYF.

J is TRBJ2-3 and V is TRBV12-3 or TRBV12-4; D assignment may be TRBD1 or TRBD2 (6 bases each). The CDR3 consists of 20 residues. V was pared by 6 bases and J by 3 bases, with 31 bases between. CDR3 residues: CASRPRNRALMTGRTDTQYF. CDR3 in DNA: TGTGCCAGCAGGCCCCGGAACAGGGCTCTGATGACCGGGAGAACAGATACGCAGTATTTT.

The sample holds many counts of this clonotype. This CDR3 reads CASSLVPGSTF. DNA for the CDR3: TGTGCCAGCAGTTTAGTCCCTGGATCCACCTTC. V is TRBV12-3 or TRBV12-4 and J is TRBJ1-2, with no clear D. Trimming cost V 1 base and J 13 bases, with 10 bases left between them. The CDR3 extends over 11 amino acids.

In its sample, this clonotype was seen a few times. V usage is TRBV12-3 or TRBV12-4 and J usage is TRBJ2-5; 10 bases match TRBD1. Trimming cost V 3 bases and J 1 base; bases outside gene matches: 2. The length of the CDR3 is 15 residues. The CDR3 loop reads CASSFGTGAQETQYF. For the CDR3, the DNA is TGTGCCAGCAGTTTCGGGACAGGGGCCCAAGAGACCCAGTACTTC.

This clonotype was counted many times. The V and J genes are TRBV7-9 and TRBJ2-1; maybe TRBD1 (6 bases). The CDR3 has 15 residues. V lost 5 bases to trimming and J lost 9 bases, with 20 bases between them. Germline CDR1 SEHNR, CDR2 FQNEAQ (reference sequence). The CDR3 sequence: CASSLTGILLAEQFF. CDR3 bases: TGTGCCAGCAGCCTCACAGGGATACTTTTGGCTGAGCAGTTCTTC.

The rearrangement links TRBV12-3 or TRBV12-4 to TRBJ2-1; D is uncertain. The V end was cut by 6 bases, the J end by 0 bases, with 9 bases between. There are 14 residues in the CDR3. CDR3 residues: CASSVPISYNEQFF. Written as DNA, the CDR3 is TGTGCCAGCAGCGTCCCAATCTCCTACAATGAGCAGTTCTTC.

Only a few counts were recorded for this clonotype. The CDR3 nucleotides read TGTGCCAGCAGTGTATCGAACACTGAAGCTTTCTTT. It codes for CASSVSNTEAFF. The chain links TRBV12-3 or TRBV12-4 to TRBJ1-1; no definite D call. The CDR3 totals 12 residues. The ends were cut back, 5 bases at V and 1 base at J, with 5 bases in the middle.

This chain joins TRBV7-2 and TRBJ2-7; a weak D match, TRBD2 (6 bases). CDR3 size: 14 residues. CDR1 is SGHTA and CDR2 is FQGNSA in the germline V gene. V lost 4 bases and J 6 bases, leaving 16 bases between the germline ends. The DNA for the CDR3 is TGTGCCAGCAGCTGGGCCGGGACTGGGCCCGAGCAGTACTTC. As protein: CASSWAGTGPEQYF.

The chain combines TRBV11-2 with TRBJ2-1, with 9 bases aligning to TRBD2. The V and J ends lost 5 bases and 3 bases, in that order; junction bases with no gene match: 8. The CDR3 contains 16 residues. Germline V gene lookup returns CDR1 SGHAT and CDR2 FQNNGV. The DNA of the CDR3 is TGTGCCAGCAGCCTAGTAGCGGGGGCGAACTACAATGAGCAGTTCTTC. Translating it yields CASSLVAGANYNEQFF. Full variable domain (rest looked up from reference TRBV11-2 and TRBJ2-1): EAGVAQSPRYKIIEKRQSVAFWCNPISGHATLYWYQQILGQGPKLLIQFQNNGVVDDSQLPKDRFSAERLKGVDSTLKIQPAKLEDSAVYLCASSLVAGANYNEQFFGPGTRLTVL.

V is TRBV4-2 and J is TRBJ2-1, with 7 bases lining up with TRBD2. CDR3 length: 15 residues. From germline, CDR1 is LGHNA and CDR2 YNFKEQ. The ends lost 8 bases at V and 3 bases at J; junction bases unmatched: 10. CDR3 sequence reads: CASSQLAGDYNEQFF. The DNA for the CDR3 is TGTGCCAGCTCACAACTCGCGGGAGACTACAATGAGCAGTTCTTC.

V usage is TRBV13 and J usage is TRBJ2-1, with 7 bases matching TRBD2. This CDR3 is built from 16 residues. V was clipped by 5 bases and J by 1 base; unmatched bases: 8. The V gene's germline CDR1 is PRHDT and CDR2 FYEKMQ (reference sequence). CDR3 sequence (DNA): TGTGCCAGCAGCCCAGGACTAGTAACATCCTACAATGAGCAGTTCTTC. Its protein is CASSPGLVTSYNEQFF.

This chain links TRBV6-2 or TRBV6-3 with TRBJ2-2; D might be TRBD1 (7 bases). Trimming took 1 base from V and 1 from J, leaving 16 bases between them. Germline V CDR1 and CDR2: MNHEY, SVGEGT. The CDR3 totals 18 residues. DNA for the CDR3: TGTGCCAGCAGTTACTTAGGAGGGGGCCCGGAGAACACCGGGGAGCTGTTTTTT. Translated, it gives CASSYLGGGPENTGELFF.

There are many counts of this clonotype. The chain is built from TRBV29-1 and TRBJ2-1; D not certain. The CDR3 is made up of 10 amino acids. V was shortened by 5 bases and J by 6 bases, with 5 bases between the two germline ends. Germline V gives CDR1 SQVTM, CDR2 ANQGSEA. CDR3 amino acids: CSVYSNEQFF. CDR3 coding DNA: TGCAGCGTTTATAGCAATGAGCAGTTCTTC.

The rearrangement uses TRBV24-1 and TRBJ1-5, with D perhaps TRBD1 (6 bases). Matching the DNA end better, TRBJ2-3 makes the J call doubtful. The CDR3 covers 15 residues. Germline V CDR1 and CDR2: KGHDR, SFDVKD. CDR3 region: CATSEGDRSNQPQYF. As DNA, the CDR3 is TGTGCCACCAGTGAGGGAGACAGGAGCAATCAGCCCCAGTATTTT.